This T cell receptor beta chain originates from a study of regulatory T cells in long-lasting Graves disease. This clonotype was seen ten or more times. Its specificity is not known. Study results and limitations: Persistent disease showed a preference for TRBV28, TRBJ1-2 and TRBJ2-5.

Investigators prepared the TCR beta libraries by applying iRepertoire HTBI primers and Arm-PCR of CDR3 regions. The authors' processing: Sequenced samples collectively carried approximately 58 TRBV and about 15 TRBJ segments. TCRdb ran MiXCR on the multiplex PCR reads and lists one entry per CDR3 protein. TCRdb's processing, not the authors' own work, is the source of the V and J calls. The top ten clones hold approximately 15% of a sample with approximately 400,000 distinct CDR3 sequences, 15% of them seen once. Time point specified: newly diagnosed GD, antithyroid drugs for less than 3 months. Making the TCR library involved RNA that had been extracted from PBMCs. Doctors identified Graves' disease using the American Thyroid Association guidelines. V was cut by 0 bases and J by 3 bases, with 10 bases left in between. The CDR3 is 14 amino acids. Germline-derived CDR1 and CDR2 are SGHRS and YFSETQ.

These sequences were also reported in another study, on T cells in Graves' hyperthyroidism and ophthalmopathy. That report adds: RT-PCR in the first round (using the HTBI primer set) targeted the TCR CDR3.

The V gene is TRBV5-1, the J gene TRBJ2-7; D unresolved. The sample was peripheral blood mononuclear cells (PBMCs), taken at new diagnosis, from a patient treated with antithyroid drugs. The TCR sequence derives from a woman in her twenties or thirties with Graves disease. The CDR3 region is CASSLEIGGYEQYF. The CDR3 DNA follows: TGCGCCAGCAGCTTGGAGATCGGCGGCTACGAGCAGTACTTC.